This TCR beta chain was documented in a study of OX40 agonist ivuxolimab in advanced cancers. This clone was seen once. Data came from immunoSEQ multiplex PCR; TCRdb stores just in-frame clones and leaves some out. The sample lists about 22,000 clones; 70% to 90% were seen once. V was clipped by 4 bases and J by 5 bases, with 14 bases between them. CDR3 size: 14 residues. The origin of this receptor is an adult with an advanced solid tumor such as melanoma, head and neck, liver or kidney cancer. This rearrangement joins TRBV7-1 to TRBJ2-5; a weak D match, TRBD2 (5 bases). TRBV7-1 carries the ORF label, with uncertain function. The sequencing here drew on CD4+ or CD8+ T cells sorted from blood, taken in a trial of the OX40 agonist ivuxolimab. The CDR3 protein is CASSFGEGPETQYF. The CDR3 DNA follows: TGTGCCAGCAGCTTTGGTGAGGGCCCGGAGACCCAGTACTTC.